The present T cell receptor beta chain was sequenced within a study of T-cell memory formation after mild COVID-19. Turning to the study itself: TCR clusters showed largely donor specificity.

TCRdb re-called the 5' RACE reads through MiXCR, storing one row per CDR3 protein. Seen here are over 300,000 distinct CDR3 sequences, 20% to 25% observed once, and the top ten hold roughly 21%. In regard to this clonotype: Its antigen is as yet unknown.

Study observations and caveats: Prior to infection, memory already included some responding clones, suggesting cross-reactive memory joined.

CDR3 length: 14 residues. Trimming removed 10 bases from V and 6 bases from J, with 16 bases in between. The source of this sequence is a young man who had mild COVID-19 (a few samples of this study predate the infection). Cell type and time point are not known. Sequencing was carried out using PBMCs or a T cell subset sorted from them (not recorded which). The chain uses TRBV12-3 or TRBV12-4 and TRBJ1-6, with D possibly being TRBD1 (5 bases). CDR3 region: CATRMGGSNSPLHF. The DNA of the CDR3 is TGTGCCACCAGGATGGGGGGTTCTAATTCACCCCTCCACTTT.